The sample holds a few counts of the clone carrying this T cell receptor beta chain. The antigen is undetermined. One junction end disagrees with the germline gene, perhaps due to a read error. The library came from three nested PCR rounds adapted from ARM-PCR protocols. TCRdb itself ran the multiplex PCR reads through MiXCR, one entry per CDR3 protein. The repertoire holds some 90,000 distinct CDR3 sequences, with around 57% as singletons. This sample is drawn from a study of tumor and adjacent non-tumor tissue in lung cancer. For the study at large: Aged about 31 to 80 years, patients included 10 men and roughly five women with stage I to III disease. Study-wide results and limits: Top 100 clones took a larger repertoire share in normal lung.

This sample's RNA came from whole unsorted tissue. CDR3 length: 13 residues. Germline CDR1 SGHRS, CDR2 YFSETQ. The rearrangement links TRBV5-1 to TRBJ1-1; D is uncertain. The sequence derives from a man between 65 and 79 years old with non-small cell lung cancer. The sample was lung tumor tissue. The CDR3 DNA sequence: TGCGCCAGTCAGTATCTAGCAGGCACTGAAGCTCTCTTT. Translating it yields CASQYLAGTEALF.